This TCR beta chain originates from a study of cytomegalovirus exposure and HLA in healthy donors. The PCR was carried out with 60 Vbeta primers and 13 Jbeta primers. Sequenced by immunoSEQ multiplex PCR; TCRdb stores in-frame clones only, minus some. The sample holds around 100,000 clones, about 70% seen once. This clonotype was obtained from a man between 50 and 59 years old in good health and CMV-seropositive. Sequencing was carried out using PBMCs.

CDR3 sequence: CASSEGTGPMVGQFF. The CDR3 region has the DNA TGTGCCAGCAGTGAGGGCACAGGACCTATGGTGGGGCAGTTCTTC. V is TRBV25-1 and J is TRBJ2-1; TRBD1 might be the D (5 bases). This CDR3 region has 15 residues. V gave up 3 bases and J gave up 12 bases, with 21 bases separating them. CDR1 MGHDK and CDR2 SYGVNS come from the germline V gene.